The TCR beta chain under discussion was sequenced for a study of breast tumors, draining lymph nodes, adjacent tissues. TCRdb re-called the multiplex PCR reads with MiXCR, one entry per CDR3 protein. In the table there are approximately 200,000 distinct CDR3 sequences, around a third of which are singletons. In the case of this clonotype: The antigen remains unidentified.

CDR3 length: 17 amino acids. Germline trimming cut 0 bases from V and 5 bases from J; bases unmatched to any gene: 9. Germline loops: CDR1 MNHEY, CDR2 SMNVEV (reference sequence). Axillary draining lymph nodes of breast cancer patients supplied the node samples. General observations from the study: Tumors had less TCR diversity than lymph nodes, more than nontumor tissue. Data fit most tumor T cells coming from lymph node, expanding in tumor. Luminal-like breast cancer showed significantly greater tumor-nontumor repertoire similarity than basal-like breast cancer did.

The gene calls are TRBV27 and TRBJ2-7; 11 nucleotides agree with TRBD1. This TCR derives from a female donor with breast cancer. Some clones in this sample may be carry-over from other donors' samples. Sequencing was performed on axillary lymph node tissue. For the CDR3, the DNA is TGTGCCAGCAGTTTATCGCCCTGGACAGGGGGCTGGGACGAGCAGTACTTC. Translating it yields CASSLSPWTGGWDEQYF.